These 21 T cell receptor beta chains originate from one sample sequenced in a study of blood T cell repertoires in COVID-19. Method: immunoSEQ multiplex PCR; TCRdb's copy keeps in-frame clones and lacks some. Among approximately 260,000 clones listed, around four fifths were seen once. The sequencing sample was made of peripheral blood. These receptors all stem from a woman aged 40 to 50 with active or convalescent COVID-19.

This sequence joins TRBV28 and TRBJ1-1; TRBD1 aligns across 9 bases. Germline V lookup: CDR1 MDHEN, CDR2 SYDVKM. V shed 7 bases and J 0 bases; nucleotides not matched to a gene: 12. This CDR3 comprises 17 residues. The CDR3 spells CASTLPGQGLLNTEAFF. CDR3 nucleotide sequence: TGTGCCAGCACCCTCCCGGGACAGGGCCTTTTGAACACTGAAGCTTTCTTT.

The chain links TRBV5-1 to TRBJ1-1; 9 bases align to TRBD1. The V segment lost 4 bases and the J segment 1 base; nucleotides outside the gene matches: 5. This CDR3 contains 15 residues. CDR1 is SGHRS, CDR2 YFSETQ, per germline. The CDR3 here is CASSDPGQGNTEAFF. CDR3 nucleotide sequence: TGCGCCAGCAGCGACCCGGGACAGGGGAACACTGAAGCTTTCTTT. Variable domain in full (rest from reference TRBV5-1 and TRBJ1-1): KAGVTQTPRYLIKTRGQQVTLSCSPISGHRSVSWYQQTPGQGLQFLFEYFSETQRNKGNFPGRFSGRQFSNSRSEMNVSTLELGDSALYLCASSDPGQGNTEAFFGQGTRLTVV.

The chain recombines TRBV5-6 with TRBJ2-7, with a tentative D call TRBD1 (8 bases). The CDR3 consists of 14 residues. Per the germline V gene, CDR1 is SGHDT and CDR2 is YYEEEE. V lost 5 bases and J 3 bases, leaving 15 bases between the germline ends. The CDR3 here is CASRYRGGNYEQYF. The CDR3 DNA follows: TGTGCCAGCAGGTACAGGGGGGGAAACTACGAGCAGTACTTC.

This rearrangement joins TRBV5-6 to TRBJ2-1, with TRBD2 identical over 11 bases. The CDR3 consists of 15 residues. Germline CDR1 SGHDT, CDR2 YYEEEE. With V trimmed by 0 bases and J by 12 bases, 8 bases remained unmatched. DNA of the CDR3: TGTGCCAGCAGCTTGGGGCTAGCGGGGGGCCGGGGGCAGTTCTTC. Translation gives CASSLGLAGGRGQFF.

CDR3 sequence reads: CASSLVGGSNNEQFF. CDR3 nucleotide sequence: TGTGCCAGCAGCTTAGTTGGAGGATCGAACAATGAGCAGTTCTTC. The J gene is TRBJ2-1, the V gene TRBV7-8; tentatively, D is TRBD2 (5 bases). The V and J ends lost 1 base and 5 bases respectively, with 12 bases between them. CDR3 size: 15 residues. Germline CDR1 SGHVS, CDR2 FQNEAQ.

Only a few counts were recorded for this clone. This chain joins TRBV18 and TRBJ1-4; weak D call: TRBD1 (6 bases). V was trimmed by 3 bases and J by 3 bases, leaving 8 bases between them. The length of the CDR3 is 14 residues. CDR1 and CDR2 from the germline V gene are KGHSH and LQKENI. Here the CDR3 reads CASSPGAANEKLFF. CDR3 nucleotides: TGTGCCAGCTCACCGGGGGCAGCTAATGAAAAACTGTTTTTT.

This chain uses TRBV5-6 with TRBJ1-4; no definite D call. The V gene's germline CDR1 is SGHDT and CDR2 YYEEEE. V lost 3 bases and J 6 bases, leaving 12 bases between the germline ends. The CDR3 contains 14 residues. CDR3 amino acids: CASSSRQLDEKLFF. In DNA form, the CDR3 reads TGTGCCAGCAGCTCCCGACAATTGGATGAAAAACTGTTTTTT.

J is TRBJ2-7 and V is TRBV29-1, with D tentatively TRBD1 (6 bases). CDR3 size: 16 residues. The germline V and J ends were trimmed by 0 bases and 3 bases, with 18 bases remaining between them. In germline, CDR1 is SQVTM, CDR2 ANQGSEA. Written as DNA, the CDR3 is TGCAGCGTTGAAGATCCTCAGGGGCAAGGGTTCTACGAGCAGTACTTC. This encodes CSVEDPQGQGFYEQYF.

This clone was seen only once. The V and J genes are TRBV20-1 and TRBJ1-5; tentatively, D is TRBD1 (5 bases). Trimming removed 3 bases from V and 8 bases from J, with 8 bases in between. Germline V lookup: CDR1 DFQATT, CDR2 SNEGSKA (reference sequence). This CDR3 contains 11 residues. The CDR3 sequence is CSASPGEPQHF. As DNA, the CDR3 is TGCAGTGCTAGCCCGGGGGAGCCCCAGCATTTT.

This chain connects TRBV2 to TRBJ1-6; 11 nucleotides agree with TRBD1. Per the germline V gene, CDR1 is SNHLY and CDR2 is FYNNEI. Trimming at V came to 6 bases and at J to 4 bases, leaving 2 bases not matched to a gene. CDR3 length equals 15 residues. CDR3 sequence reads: CASSGTGGYNSPLHF. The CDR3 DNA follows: TGTGCCAGCAGCGGGACAGGGGGGTATAATTCACCCCTCCACTTT. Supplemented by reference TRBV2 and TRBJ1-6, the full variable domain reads EPEVTQTPSHQVTQMGQEVILRCVPISNHLYFYWYRQILGQKVEFLVSFYNNEISEKSEIFDDQFSVERPDGSNFTLKIRSTKLEDSAMYFCASSGTGGYNSPLHFGNGTRLTVT.

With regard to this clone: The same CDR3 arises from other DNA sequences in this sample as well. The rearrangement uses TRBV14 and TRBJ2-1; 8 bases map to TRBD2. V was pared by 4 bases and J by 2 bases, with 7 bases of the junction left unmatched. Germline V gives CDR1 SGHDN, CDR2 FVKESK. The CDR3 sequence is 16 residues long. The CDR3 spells CASSPLAGGTYNEQFF. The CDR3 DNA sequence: TGTGCCAGCAGCCCATTGGCGGGGGGCACCTACAATGAGCAGTTCTTC.

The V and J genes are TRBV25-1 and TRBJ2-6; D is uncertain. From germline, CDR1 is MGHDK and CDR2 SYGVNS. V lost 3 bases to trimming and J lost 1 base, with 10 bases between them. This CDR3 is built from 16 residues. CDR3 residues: CASSDPTVSGANVLTF. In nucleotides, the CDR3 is TGTGCCAGCAGTGACCCTACAGTATCTGGGGCCAACGTCCTGACTTTC.

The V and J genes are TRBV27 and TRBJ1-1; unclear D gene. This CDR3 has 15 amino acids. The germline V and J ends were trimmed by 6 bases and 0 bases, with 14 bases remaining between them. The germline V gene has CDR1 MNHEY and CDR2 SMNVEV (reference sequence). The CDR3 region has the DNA TGTGCCAGCAGCAGGTGGTATCAAATGAACACTGAAGCTTTCTTT. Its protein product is CASSRWYQMNTEAFF.

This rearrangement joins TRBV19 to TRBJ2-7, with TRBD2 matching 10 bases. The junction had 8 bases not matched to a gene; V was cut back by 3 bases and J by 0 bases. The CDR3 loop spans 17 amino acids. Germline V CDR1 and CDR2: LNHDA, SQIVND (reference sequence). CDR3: CASSMGVAGGSSYEQYV. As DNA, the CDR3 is TGTGCCAGTAGTATGGGGGTAGCGGGGGGAAGCTCCTACGAGCAGTACGTC.

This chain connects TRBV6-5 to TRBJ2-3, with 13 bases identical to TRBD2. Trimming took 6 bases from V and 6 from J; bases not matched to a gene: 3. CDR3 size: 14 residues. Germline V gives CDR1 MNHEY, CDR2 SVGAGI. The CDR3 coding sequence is TGTGCCAGCAGACTAGCGGGGGGGCAGGATACGCAGTATTTT. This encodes CASRLAGGQDTQYF.

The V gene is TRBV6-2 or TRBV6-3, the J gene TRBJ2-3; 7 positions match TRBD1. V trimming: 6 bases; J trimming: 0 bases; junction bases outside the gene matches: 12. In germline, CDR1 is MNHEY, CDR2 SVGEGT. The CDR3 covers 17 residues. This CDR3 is CASSARSTGSSTDTQYF. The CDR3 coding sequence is TGTGCCAGCAGCGCACGGTCGACAGGGTCTAGCACAGATACGCAGTATTTT.

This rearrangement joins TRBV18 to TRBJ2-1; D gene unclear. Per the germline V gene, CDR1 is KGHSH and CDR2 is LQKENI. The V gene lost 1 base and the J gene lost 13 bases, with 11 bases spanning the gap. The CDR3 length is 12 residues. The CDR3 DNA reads TGTGCCAGCTCACCACAACAAACAGATCAGTTCTTC. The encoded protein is CASSPQQTDQFF.

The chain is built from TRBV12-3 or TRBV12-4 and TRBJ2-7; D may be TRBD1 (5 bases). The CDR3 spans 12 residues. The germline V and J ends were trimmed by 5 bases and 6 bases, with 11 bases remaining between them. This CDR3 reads CASSLTGSEQYF. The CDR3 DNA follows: TGTGCCAGCAGTCTCACAGGCTCCGAGCAGTACTTC.

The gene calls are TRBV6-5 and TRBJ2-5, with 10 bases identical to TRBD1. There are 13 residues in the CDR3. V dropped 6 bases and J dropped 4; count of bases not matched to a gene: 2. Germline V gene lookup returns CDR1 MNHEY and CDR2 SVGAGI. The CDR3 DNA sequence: TGTGCCAGCAGAGGACAGGGGGTAGAGACCCAGTACTTC. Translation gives CASRGQGVETQYF.

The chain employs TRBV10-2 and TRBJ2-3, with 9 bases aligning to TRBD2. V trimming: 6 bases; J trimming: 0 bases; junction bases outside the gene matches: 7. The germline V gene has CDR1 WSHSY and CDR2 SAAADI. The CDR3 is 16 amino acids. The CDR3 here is CASRASGGISTDTQYF. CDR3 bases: TGCGCCAGCAGGGCCAGCGGGGGGATTAGCACAGATACGCAGTATTTT.

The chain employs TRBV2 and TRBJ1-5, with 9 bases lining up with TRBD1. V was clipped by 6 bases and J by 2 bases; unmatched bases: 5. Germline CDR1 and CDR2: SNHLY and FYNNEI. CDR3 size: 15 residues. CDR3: CASRKTGGGNQPQHF. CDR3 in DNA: TGTGCCAGCAGGAAAACAGGGGGCGGCAATCAGCCCCAGCATTTT.